The 3 T cell receptor beta chains listed next were all sequenced from one sample in a study of OX40 agonist ivuxolimab in advanced cancers. The method was immunoSEQ multiplex PCR; TCRdb's version includes in-frame clones alone and lacks a portion of them. Of some 89,000 clones in the sample, roughly four fifths were seen once. This material consisted of CD4+ or CD8+ T cells sorted from blood, taken in a trial of the OX40 agonist ivuxolimab. The receptor source for this set is an adult with an advanced solid tumor such as melanoma, head and neck, liver or kidney cancer.

The J gene is TRBJ2-7, the V gene TRBV6-5; no clear D gene. CDR1 and CDR2 from the germline V gene are MNHEY and SVGAGI. The CDR3 runs 14 residues. Between the trimmed V and J ends, which lost 2 bases and 0 bases, there was a span of 8 bases. The CDR3 sequence: CASSYDGTSYEQYF. DNA of the CDR3: TGTGCCAGCAGTTACGACGGCACCTCCTACGAGCAGTACTTC.

V is TRBV28 and J is TRBJ2-7; D unclear. The V end was cut by 4 bases, the J end by 0 bases, with 4 bases between. There are 12 residues in the CDR3. CDR1 is MDHEN, CDR2 SYDVKM, per germline. Here the CDR3 reads CASSSSSYEQYF. CDR3 in DNA: TGTGCCAGCAGTTCGAGCTCCTACGAGCAGTACTTC.

This clone came up a few times. The rearrangement links TRBV6-1 to TRBJ1-5, with 11 positions matching TRBD1. The CDR3 consists of 14 residues. The germline CDR1 and CDR2 sequences are MNHNS and SASEGT. V trimming: 7 bases; J trimming: 6 bases; junction bases outside the gene matches: 5. CDR3 nucleotide sequence: TGTGCCAGCAACTTGGACAGGGGGCCTCAGCCCCAGCATTTT. Encoded protein: CASNLDRGPQPQHF.